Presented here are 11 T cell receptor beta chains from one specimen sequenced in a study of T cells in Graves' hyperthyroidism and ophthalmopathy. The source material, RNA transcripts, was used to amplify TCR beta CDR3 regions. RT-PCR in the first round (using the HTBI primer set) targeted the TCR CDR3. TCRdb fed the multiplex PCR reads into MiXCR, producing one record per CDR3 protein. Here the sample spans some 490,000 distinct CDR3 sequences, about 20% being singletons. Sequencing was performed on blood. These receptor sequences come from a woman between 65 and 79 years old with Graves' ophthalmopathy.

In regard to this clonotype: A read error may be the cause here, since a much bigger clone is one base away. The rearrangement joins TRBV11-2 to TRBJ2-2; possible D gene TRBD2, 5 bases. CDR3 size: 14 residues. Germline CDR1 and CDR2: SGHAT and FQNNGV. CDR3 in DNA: TGTGCCAGCAGCCGCGATGGAAATACCGGGGAGCTGTCTTTT. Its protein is CASSRDGNTGELSF.

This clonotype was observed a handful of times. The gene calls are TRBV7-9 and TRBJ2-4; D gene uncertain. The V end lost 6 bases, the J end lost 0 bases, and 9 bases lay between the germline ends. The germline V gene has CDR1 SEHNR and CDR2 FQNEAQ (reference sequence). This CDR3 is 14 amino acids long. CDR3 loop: CASSDNLAKNIQYF. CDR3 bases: TGTGCCAGCAGTGATAATCTAGCCAAAAACATTCAGTACTTC.

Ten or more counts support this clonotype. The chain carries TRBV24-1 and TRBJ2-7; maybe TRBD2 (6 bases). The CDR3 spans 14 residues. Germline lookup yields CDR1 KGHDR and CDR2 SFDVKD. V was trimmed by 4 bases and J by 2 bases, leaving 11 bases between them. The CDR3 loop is CATSEQRAPYEQYF. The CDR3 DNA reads TGTGCCACCAGTGAGCAGCGGGCCCCCTACGAGCAGTACTTC.

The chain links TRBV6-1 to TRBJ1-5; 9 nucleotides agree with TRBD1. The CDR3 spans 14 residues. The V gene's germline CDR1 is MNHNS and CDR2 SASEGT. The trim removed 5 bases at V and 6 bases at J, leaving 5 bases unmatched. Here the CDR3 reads CASSLGQGFQPQHF. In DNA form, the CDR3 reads TGTGCCAGCAGTTTGGGACAGGGATTTCAGCCCCAGCATTTT.

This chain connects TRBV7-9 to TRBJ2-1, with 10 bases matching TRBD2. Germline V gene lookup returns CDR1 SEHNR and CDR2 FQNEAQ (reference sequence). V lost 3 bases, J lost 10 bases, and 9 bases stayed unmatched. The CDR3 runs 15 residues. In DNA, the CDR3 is TGTGCCAGCAGCTTGGGAAGCGGGAGGGTATTAGAGCAGTTCTTC. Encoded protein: CASSLGSGRVLEQFF.

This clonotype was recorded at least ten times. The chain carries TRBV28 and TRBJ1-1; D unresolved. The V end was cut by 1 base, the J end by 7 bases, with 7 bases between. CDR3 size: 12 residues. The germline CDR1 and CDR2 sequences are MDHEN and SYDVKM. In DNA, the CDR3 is TGTGCCAGCAGTTTATACAGCAATGAAGCTTTCTTT. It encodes CASSLYSNEAFF.

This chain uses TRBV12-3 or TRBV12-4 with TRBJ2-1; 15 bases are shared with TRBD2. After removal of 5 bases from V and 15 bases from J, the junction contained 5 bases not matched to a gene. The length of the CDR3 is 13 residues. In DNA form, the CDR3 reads TGTGCCAGCAGTCCGGGACTAGCGGGAGGATGGTTCTTC. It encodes CASSPGLAGGWFF.

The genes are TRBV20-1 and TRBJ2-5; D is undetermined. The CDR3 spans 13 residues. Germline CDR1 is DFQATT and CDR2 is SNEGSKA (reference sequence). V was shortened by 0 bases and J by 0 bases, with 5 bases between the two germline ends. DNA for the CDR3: TGCAGTGCTAGAGATGTGTACCAAGAGACCCAGTACTTC. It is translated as CSARDVYQETQYF.

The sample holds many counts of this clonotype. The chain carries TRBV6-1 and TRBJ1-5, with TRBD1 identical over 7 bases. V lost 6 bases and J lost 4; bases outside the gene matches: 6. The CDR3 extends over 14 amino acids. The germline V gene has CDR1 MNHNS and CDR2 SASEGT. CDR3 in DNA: TGTGCCAGCAGGAAGACAGGGCGGAATCAGCCCCAGCATTTT. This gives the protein CASRKTGRNQPQHF.

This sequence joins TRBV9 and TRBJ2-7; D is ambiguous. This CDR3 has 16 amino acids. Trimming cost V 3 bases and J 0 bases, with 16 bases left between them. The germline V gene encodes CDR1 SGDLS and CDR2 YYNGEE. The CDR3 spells CASSADPHGPSYEQYF. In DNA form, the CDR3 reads TGTGCCAGCAGCGCCGACCCTCACGGGCCCTCCTACGAGCAGTACTTC.

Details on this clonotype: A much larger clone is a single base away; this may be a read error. In DNA form, the CDR3 reads TGTGCCAGCAGCCAAGGACCAGAGGCCACCGGGGAGCTGTTTTTT. Translation: CASSQGPEATGELFF. V and J are TRBV14 and TRBJ2-2; D call uncertain. V was cut by 1 base and J by 4 bases, with 10 bases left in between. Germline V gene sequence: CDR1 SGHDN, CDR2 FVKESK. The CDR3 sequence is 15 residues long.